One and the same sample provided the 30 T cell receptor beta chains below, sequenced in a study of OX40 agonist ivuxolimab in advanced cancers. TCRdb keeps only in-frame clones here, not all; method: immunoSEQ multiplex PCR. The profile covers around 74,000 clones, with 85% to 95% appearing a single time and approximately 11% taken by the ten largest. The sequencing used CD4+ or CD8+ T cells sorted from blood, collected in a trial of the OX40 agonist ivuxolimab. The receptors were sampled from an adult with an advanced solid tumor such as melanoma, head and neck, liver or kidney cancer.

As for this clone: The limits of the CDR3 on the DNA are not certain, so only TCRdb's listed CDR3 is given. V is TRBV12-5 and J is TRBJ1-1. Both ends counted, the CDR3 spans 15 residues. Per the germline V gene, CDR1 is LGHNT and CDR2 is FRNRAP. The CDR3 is CASGLGMGGLTEAFF.

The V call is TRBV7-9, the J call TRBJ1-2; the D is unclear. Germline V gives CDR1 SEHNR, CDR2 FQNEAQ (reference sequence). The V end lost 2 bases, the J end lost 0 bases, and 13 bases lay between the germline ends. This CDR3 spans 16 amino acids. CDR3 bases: TGTGCCAGCAGCTTACTCGGTACAGACACTAACTATGGCTACACCTTC. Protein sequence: CASSLLGTDTNYGYTF.

Here the CDR3 reads CASSLTVNQPQHF. The CDR3 nucleotides are TGTGCCAGCAGTTTGACAGTCAATCAGCCCCAGCATTTT. J is TRBJ1-5 and V is TRBV6-1; TRBD1 is a possible D gene (5 bases). V lost 5 bases and J lost 3, with 8 bases in between. Germline loops: CDR1 MNHNS, CDR2 SASEGT. The CDR3 runs to 13 residues.

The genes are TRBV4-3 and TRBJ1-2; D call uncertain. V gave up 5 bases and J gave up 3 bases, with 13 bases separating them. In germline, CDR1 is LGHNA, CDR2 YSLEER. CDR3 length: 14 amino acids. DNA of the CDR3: TGCGCCAGCAGCTCGCGGACGGGATACTATGGCTACACCTTC. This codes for CASSSRTGYYGYTF.

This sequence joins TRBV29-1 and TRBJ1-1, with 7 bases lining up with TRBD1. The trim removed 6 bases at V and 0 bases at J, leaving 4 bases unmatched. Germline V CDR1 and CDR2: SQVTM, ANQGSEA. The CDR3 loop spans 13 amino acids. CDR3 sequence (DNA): TGCAGCGTCCTGACAGGGTTGAACACTGAAGCTTTCTTT. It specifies CSVLTGLNTEAFF.

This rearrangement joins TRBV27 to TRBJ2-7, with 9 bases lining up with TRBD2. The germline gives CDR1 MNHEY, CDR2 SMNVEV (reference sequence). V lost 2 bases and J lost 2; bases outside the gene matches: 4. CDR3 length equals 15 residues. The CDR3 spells CASSLTSGPPYEQYF. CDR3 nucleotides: TGTGCCAGCAGTTTAACTAGCGGGCCCCCCTACGAGCAGTACTTC.

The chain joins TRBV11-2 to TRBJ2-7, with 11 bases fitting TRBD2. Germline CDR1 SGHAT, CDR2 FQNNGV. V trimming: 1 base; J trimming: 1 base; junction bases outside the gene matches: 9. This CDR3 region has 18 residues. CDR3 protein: CASSLVLLAGGRSYEQYF. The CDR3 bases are TGTGCCAGCAGCTTAGTACTCCTAGCGGGGGGCCGTTCCTACGAGCAGTACTTC.

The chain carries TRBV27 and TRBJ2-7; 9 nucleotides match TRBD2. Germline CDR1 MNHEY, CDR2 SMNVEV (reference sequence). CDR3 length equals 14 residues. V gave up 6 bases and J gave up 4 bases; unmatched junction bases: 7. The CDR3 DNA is TGTGCCAGCAGCAAAGCTAGCGGGGCGTACGAGCAGTACTTC. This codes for CASSKASGAYEQYF.

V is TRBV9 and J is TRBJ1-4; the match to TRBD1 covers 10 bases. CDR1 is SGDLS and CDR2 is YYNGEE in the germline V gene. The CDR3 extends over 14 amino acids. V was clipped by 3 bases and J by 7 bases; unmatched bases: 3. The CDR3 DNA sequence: TGTGCCAGCAGCGAGACAGGGGGCCTTGAAAAACTGTTTTTT. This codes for CASSETGGLEKLFF.

The CDR3 bases are TGTGCCAGCAGCGTAGGGAGGCTTGGGAACACTGAAGCTTTCTTT. This translates into CASSVGRLGNTEAFF. V is TRBV7-6 and J is TRBJ1-1; unclear D gene. The CDR3 has 15 residues. Germline V lookup: CDR1 SGHVS, CDR2 FNYEAQ. V lost 5 bases and J lost 1, with 14 bases in between.

CDR3 amino acids: CASSVGTGEAYEQYF. The CDR3 DNA reads as TGTGCCAGCAGCGTGGGGACAGGGGAGGCGTACGAGCAGTACTTC. V usage is TRBV9 and J usage is TRBJ2-7, with TRBD1 matching 10 bases. The V segment lost 2 bases and the J segment 4 bases; nucleotides outside the gene matches: 6. CDR1 is SGDLS and CDR2 is YYNGEE in the germline V gene. CDR3 length equals 15 residues.

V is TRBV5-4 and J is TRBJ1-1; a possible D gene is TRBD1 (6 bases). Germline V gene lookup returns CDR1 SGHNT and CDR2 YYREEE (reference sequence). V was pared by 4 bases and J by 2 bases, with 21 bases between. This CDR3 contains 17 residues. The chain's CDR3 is CASSPEFAGQINTEAFF. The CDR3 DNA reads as TGTGCCAGCAGCCCCGAGTTCGCCGGACAGATAAACACTGAAGCTTTCTTT.

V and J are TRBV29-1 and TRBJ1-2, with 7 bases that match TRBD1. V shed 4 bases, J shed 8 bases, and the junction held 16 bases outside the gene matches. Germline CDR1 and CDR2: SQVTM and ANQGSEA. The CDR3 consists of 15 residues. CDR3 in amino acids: CSVGPSEGAGWGYTF. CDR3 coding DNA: TGCAGCGTTGGGCCCTCAGAGGGGGCGGGTTGGGGCTACACCTTC.

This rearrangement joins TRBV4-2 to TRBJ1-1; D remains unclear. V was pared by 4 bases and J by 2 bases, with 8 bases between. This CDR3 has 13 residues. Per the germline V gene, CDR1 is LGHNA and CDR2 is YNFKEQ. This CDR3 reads CASSPRHNTEAFF. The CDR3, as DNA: TGTGCCAGCAGCCCCAGGCACAACACTGAAGCTTTCTTT.

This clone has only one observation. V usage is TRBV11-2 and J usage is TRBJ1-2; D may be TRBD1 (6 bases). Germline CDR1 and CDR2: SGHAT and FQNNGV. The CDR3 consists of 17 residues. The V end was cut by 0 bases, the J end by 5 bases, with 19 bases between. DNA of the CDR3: TGTGCCAGCAGCTTAGATCGAAGAGCCAGGGGAGGTTATGGCTACACCTTC. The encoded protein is CASSLDRRARGGYGYTF.

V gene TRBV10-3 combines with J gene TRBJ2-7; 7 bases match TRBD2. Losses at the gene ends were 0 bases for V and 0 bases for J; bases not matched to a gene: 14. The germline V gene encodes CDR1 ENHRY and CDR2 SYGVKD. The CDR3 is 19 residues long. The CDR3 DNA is TGTGCCATCAGTGAGTCGATCGCGGGGGATATAGGGTTCTCCTACGAGCAGTACTTC. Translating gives CAISESIAGDIGFSYEQYF.

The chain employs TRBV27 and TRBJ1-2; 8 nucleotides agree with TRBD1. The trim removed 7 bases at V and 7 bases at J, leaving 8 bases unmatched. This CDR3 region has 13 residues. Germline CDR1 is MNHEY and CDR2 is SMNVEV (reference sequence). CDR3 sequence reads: CASTGQGMIGYTF. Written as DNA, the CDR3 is TGTGCCAGCACAGGACAGGGAATGATTGGCTACACCTTC.

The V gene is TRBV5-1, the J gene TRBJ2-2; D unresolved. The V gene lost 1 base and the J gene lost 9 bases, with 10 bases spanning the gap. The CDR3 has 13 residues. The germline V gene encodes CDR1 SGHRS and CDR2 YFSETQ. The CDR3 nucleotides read TGCGCCAGCAGCTTGCAATCGGGCAGGGAGCTGTTTTTT. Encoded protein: CASSLQSGRELFF. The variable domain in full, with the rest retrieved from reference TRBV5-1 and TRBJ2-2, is KAGVTQTPRYLIKTRGQQVTLSCSPISGHRSVSWYQQTPGQGLQFLFEYFSETQRNKGNFPGRFSGRQFSNSRSEMNVSTLELGDSALYLCASSLQSGRELFFGEGSRLTVL.

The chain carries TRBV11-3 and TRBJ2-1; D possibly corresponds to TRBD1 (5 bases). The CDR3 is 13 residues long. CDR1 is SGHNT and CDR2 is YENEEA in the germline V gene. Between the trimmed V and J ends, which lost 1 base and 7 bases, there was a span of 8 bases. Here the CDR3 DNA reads TGTGCCAGCAGCTTAGGGGGCTGGAATGAGCAGTTCTTC. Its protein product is CASSLGGWNEQFF.

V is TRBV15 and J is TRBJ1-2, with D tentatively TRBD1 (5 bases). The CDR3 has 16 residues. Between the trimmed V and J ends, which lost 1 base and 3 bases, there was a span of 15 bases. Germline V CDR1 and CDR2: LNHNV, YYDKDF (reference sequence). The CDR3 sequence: CATSRGGLTGDYGYTF. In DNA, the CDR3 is TGTGCCACCAGCAGAGGGGGACTAACTGGGGACTATGGCTACACCTTC.

The CDR3 DNA is TGTGCCAGCAGCTCGACTAGCGGTGAGCAGTACTTC. Residues: CASSSTSGEQYF. The V and J genes are TRBV7-9 and TRBJ2-7; 9 bases match TRBD2. Germline lookup yields CDR1 SEHNR and CDR2 FQNEAQ (reference sequence). The CDR3 has 12 amino acids. V was clipped by 4 bases and J by 7 bases; unmatched bases: 2.

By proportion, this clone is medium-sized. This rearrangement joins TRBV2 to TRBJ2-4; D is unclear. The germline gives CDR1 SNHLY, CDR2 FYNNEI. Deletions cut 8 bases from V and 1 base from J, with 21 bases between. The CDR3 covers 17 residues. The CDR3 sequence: CASLDSLQMGAKNIQYF. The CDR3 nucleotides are TGTGCCAGCCTGGATAGTCTGCAGATGGGGGCCAAAAACATTCAGTACTTC.

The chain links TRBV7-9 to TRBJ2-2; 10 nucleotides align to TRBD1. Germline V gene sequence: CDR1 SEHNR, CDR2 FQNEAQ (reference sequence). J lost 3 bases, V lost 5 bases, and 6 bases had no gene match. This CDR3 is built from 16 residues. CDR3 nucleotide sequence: TGTGCCAGCAGCCTCGACAGGGGGCAACACACCGGGGAGCTGTTTTTT. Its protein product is CASSLDRGQHTGELFF. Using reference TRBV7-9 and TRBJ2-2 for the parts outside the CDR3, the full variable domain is DTGVSQNPRHKITKRGQNVTFRCDPISEHNRLYWYRQTLGQGPEFLTYFQNEAQLEKSRLLSDRFSAERPKGSFSTLEIQRTEQGDSAMYLCASSLDRGQHTGELFFGEGSRLTVL.

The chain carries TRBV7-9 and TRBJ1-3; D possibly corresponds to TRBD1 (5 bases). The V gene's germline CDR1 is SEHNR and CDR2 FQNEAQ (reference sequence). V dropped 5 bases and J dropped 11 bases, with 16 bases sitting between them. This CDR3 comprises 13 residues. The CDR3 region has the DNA TGTGCCAGCAGCCCCTCCGACGGGGGTCCCATATATTTT. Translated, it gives CASSPSDGGPIYF.

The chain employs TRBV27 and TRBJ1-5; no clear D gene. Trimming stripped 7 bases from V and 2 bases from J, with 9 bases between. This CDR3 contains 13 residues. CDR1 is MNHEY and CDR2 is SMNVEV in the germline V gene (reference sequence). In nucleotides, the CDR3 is TGTGCCAGCATGGGGTATGGCAATCAGCCCCAGCATTTT. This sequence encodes CASMGYGNQPQHF.

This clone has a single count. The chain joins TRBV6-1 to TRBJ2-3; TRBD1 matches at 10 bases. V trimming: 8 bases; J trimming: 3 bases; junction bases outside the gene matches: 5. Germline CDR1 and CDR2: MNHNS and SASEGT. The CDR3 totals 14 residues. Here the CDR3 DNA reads TGTGCCAGCCTGAAGGGACAGGGGACAGATACGCAGTATTTT. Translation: CASLKGQGTDTQYF.

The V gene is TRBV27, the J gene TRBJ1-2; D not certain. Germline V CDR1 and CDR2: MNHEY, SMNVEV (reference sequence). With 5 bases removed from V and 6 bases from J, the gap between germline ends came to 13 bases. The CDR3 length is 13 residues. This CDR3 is CASSPLRLNGYTF. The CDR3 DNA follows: TGTGCCAGCAGTCCCCTGCGCCTAAATGGCTACACCTTC.

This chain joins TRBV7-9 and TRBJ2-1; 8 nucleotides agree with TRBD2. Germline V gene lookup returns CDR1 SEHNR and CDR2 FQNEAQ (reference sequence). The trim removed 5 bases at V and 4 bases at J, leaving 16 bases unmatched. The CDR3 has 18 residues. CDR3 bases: TGTGCCAGCAGCCCCTCAGCGGGGGCCCACCAACGTTACAATGAGCAGTTCTTC. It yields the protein CASSPSAGAHQRYNEQFF. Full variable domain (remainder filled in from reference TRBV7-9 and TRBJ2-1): DTGVSQNPRHKITKRGQNVTFRCDPISEHNRLYWYRQTLGQGPEFLTYFQNEAQLEKSRLLSDRFSAERPKGSFSTLEIQRTEQGDSAMYLCASSPSAGAHQRYNEQFFGPGTRLTVL.

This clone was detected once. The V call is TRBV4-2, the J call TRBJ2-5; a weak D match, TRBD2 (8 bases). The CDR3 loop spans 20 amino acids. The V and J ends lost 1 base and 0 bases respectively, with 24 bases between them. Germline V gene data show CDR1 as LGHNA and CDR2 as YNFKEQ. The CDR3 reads CASSQGTGEIAGPYQETQYF. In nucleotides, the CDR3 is TGTGCCAGCAGCCAAGGGACAGGCGAAATAGCGGGACCGTACCAAGAGACCCAGTACTTC.

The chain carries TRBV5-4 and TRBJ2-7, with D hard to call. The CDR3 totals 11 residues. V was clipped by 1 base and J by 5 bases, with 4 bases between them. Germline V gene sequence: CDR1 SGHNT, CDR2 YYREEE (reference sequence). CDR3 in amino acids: CASSLTDEQYF. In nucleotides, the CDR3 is TGTGCCAGCAGCTTGACGGACGAGCAGTACTTC.